This TCR beta chain was documented in a study of CD4+ T cells in melanoma. This clone was detected only once. Its antigen is unidentified. Produced via immunoSEQ multiplex PCR; TCRdb's table is partial and in-frame only. In the table there are 11,000 to 15,000 clones, 70% of which are singletons. Study observations and caveats: In melanoma, neoantigen-specific CD4+ T cells reportedly differed in differentiation state. CD8+ T cell, macrophage and B cell function reportedly correlated with neoantigen-specific CD4+ T cells.

Trimming left V 2 bases short and J 4 bases short, with 23 bases between. The CDR3 runs to 18 residues. Germline CDR1 is MGHRA and CDR2 is YSYEKL. Sequencing was performed on cells from a culture (not recorded whether cultured in vitro). The genes are TRBV4-1 and TRBJ1-1; D call uncertain. This TCR was recovered from a human donor with melanoma. CDR3 DNA sequence: TGCGCCAGCAGCCAACCGGACGTTAGCCAATTGGGCAGCACTGAAGCTTTCTTT. As protein: CASSQPDVSQLGSTEAFF.